Sequencing of this TCR beta chain was carried out in a study of cytomegalovirus exposure and HLA in healthy donors (dated by TCRdb to the late 2010s). As for the study more broadly: In an earlier analysis of under 600 of the donors, around 300 Gb of sequence data and some 120 million unique TCR beta sequences from 150 million to 200 million T cells were reported. An early release covering 500 to 750 HLA-typed donors comprised about 300 gigabases of sequencing data and 85 million to 100 million unique TCR sequences. Among the roughly 380 genotyped donors, about 83% belonged to the genetic ancestry cluster associated with self-reported Caucasian donors. The study was designed to test whether signatures of past pathogen exposure could be identified by cataloging public T cell receptors. The study used immunosequencing to profile the T cell repertoires of several hundred subjects and linked those repertoires to cytomegalovirus serostatus. Besides the first cohort of roughly 640 subjects, a separate validation cohort made up of some 110 different subjects was used. To predict cytomegalovirus infection status, the study brought together high-throughput TCR immunosequencing, statistical association of individual TCRs with disease status, and machine learning. To study patterns of TCR occurrence, a later analysis re-analyzed previously published TCR beta repertoires from 650 to 750 donors and added high-resolution HLA genotyping. In the later analysis, no new phenotypic data were used to find candidate immune exposures; instead, reliance was placed on TCR beta sequences and their occurrence across donors. An earlier analysis of several hundred of the donors used high-throughput TCR beta sequencing to judge whether each TCR beta V gene segment behaved as functional or pseudogenic. Donor age, sex, ethnicity and CMV serostatus were compiled alongside the repertoire data. A later genetic analysis used genome-wide SNP genotypes for about 65% of the 666 donors, treating that subset as a discovery cohort. Every repertoire in the discovery cohort had been generated on one and the same sequencing platform. Both class I and class II loci were covered by HLA typing, at four-digit resolution. Typing coverage differed by locus: A, B, C, DRB1 and DQB1 were typed in roughly 620-630 donors, DQA1 in about 510, DPA1 in nearly 610, and DPB1 in 450 to 490. Five DR-DQ haplotypes were handled as single units for association and clustering, since linkage in the cohort was strong. On average, 235,054 unique TCR beta nucleotide sequences were sequenced per donor among 300 to 500 genotyped donors of the cohort, with about 19% of those sequences being non-productive. Broad study findings and their caveats: HLA typing was unavailable for some donors at each locus, so association tests used only the typed subset. According to a later analysis, most CMV-associated TCR beta chains appeared to be HLA-restricted, and the HLA associations seemed to be driven largely by CMV exposure. A group of highly shared sequence variants was considered likely to be a technical artifact of the sequencing pipeline. The authors suggested that the approach could potentially be generalized to other disease states and immunological phenotypes. In this cohort, only TCR beta chains were sequenced, and detectable features were limited by the absence of alpha or paired-chain data. Some IMGT-functional V segments, including TRBV6-2 and TRBV6-3, could not be told apart with the 87-base-pair reads, so those segments were excluded. Linkage disequilibrium might explain the correlated functional status among segregating V segments, but an unknown experimental factor could not be excluded. In a later genetic analysis, a missense DCLRE1C variant was associated with V-gene and J-gene trimming of TCR beta chains, and the association was replicated in an independent cohort. CMV serostatus was the only immune exposure information available for the cohort. A further reported finding was that TCR beta sequences accurately predicted the HLA-A and HLA-B alleles for most subjects in the first cohort. A few of the identified cytomegalovirus-associated TCR beta chains were confirmed in vitro to be specific for cytomegalovirus antigens. According to a later analysis, TCR association rates differed among HLA loci, with DRB1 alleles showing the most associated TCRs and HLA-C alleles showing the fewest. Compared with equally common non-associated chains, HLA-associated TCR beta chains in a later analysis were more clonally expanded and had lower generation probabilities. In a later analysis, several top co-occurrence clusters were reported to appear linked to parvovirus B19, influenza, CMV and Epstein-Barr virus. Because counts were too low, roughly 16 rarely observed V segments, including chromosome 9 orphons, were excluded from the earlier analysis of 587 of the donors. Broadly in line with IMGT annotations, most TCR beta V segments showed up in productive rearrangements about 87% or about 30% of the time in an earlier analysis of 450 to 600 of the donors. A total of roughly 160 TCR beta chains were listed by the study as associated with cytomegalovirus. When HLA alleles, especially DR and DQ, strongly co-occurred, TCR associations were difficult to assign to individual alleles. A later analysis associated 16,951 TCR beta sequences with specific HLA alleles at a false discovery rate of 0.05. The classifier was reported to diagnose cytomegalovirus status with high specificity and sensitivity in both the original and validation cohorts. Compared with the 666-donor mean, donors in an Asian-associated ancestry cluster had fewer N-insertions in productive TCRs, according to a later genetic analysis. Most TCR sequences were observed very rarely across donors, whereas some public TCRs were present in many individuals. The presence/absence analyses assumed that sequencing depth was roughly uniform across donors, and that assumption may not be true.

From cysteine to phenylalanine, the CDR3 is 13 amino acids long. Only the CDR3 part of the read is kept: 39 bases, read in frame from the first base. Per the germline V gene, MDHEN is the CDR1 and SYDVKM is the CDR2. V loses 6 bases of germline sequence and J loses 5 bases, and the interval between the two ends is 13 bases. A remark on this clone: The antigen it recognizes is unknown. No base qualities exist here, and no much larger clone lies one base off it.

Library prep was done by the immunoSEQ multiplex PCR assay. For the multiplex PCR, a mixture combining 60 forward primers for TCR Vbeta segments and 13 reverse primers for TCR Jbeta segments was used. Amplification of the CDR3 region of rearranged TCR beta genes was performed with a multiplex PCR assay on genomic DNA. The amplified TCR beta libraries were sequenced on the Illumina HiSeq System as 87-base-pair reads. The original pipeline was this. In a later analysis, tens of millions of unique TCR beta chains were counted across the 666 repertoires, and roughly 11 million of these chains were shared by at least two donors. To remove PCR and sequencing errors, raw reads were error-corrected and collapsed into unique sequences using a nearest-neighbor algorithm that merged closely related sequences. V, D and J gene segments were assigned by aligning CDR3 sequences to IMGT reference sequences. Each retained sequence needed at least a six-nucleotide match to both a V gene segment and a J gene segment. Rearrangements were classified as productive when the CDR3 lacked stop codons and remained in frame with V and J, and all other rearrangements were classified as non-productive. CDR3 was defined according to IMGT convention as the region running from the second conserved V-encoded cysteine to the conserved J-encoded phenylalanine. The earlier analysis of about 590 of the donors excluded sequences that lacked an unambiguous match to a single V gene segment. An earlier analysis of 550 to 650 of the donors classified V segments as functional when productive rearrangements were above 56.7% and as segregating when the standard deviation between donors was above 5%. To diagnose cytomegalovirus status from the catalog of TCR beta chain sequences, a statistical classification framework was built. V and J gene assignment, in a later analysis, came from comparing TCR nucleotide sequences with IMGT/GENE-DB human TR gene sequences. The TCRdist pipeline was used in a later analysis to assign CDR3 sequences and most-parsimonious VDJ recombination scenarios. A later analysis defined each TCR beta chain by its CDR3 amino acid sequence plus V-gene family, and excluded reads lacking a unique V-gene family. A later analysis removed over 500 highly shared, low-generation-probability nucleotide sequences to deal with suspected cross-contamination and a sequencing artifact. In a later analysis, a clonal expansion index was calculated for each public chain from normalized within-repertoire ranks of inferred template counts. Generation probabilities in a later analysis came from a VDJ recombination model fitted to out-of-frame rearrangements, and those results were checked against IGoR. Hypergeometric tests were used in a later analysis to score TCR-TCR, TCR-HLA and TCR-CMV co-occurrence, with a repertoire-size bias correction applied to the TCR pairs. A later analysis estimated false discovery rates by permuting HLA or CMV assignments 20 times. In a later analysis, co-occurring TCRs were grouped using DBSCAN, with TCRdist sequence similarity added in when clustering inside HLA-allele-positive subsets. Repertoires with fewer than 30,000 or more than 120,000 public chains, plus five repertoires with anomalous nucleotide sharing, were excluded from co-occurrence clustering. TCRdb stores this immuneACCESS table with in-frame sequences only. Part of the clones is absent; in the studies checked, under half of the shortfall reflects unresolved V genes, and no reason is known for the rest. V and J calls and clone size are copied from that table; D and trimming were computed from the DNA. Recorded for this sample are about 140,000 clones; around a tenth of them occurred a single time. 1.8% of the sample belongs to the ten largest clones.

The cohort consisted of 600 to 750 healthy bone marrow donors. At the time of sampling, all cohort members were nominally healthy, though unrecorded immune exposures were likely present. The donor was CMV seronegative and belonged to the group of over 300 seronegative cohort members. Every donor gave a peripheral blood sample, and the peripheral blood mononuclear cells from that sample were used for TCR beta sequencing. The Qiagen DNeasy Blood Extraction Kit was used to extract genomic DNA from the blood cell samples. Recombination linked TRBV28 to TRBJ1-2; too little of a D gene remains to name it. This receptor was taken from a male donor in good health and CMV-seronegative. Input material: PBMCs. The CDR3 reads as follows: CASRGGLWYGYTF. Read as DNA, the sequence is TGTGCCAGCAGAGGAGGGTTGTGGTATGGCTACACCTTC.